Described below is a single T cell receptor beta chain sequence and its context. As yet, its antigen is unknown. This record comes from a study of tumor-infiltrating lymphocytes in primary liver carcinoma. Germline V gene sequence: CDR1 SGHVS, CDR2 FQNEAQ. The CDR3 has 15 amino acids. V was pared by 9 bases and J by 1 base, with 12 bases of the junction left unmatched. The input was approximately 500 ng total RNA; TCR beta cDNA was made from it with a constant-region primer. Generation of the TCR beta libraries relied on three nested multiplex PCR rounds using slightly modified ARM-PCR. A C-beta reverse primer and TRBV1-TRBV30 forward primers served in each of the first two PCR rounds, at ten to eleven cycles apiece. Each CDR3 protein gets one entry after TCRdb re-called the multiplex PCR reads with MiXCR. The sample consists of about 54,000 distinct CDR3 sequences, over 70% of them appearing once.

Overall study results and limits: Found in all five tumor regions were only about 7.5-25% of top clones. Pairs of tumor regions overlapped more than tumor-adjacent and tumor-blood pairs did.

The source material, about 20-30 mg of unsorted bulk tissue, was used to co-extract RNA and DNA. Surgery removed the patients' primary liver carcinoma. Each tumor was sampled at four poles and its centre. The source material was liver tumor tissue from sampling region 2. Subset: tumor region T2, inferior pole. This sequence was found in a man aged 40-49 years with primary liver carcinoma and hepatitis B virus infection. V usage is TRBV7-8 and J usage is TRBJ2-7; 7 nucleotides agree with TRBD1. The DNA for the CDR3 is TGTGCCAGTAACTTAGAGGGACAGCTATCCTACGAGCAGTACTTC. Its translation: CASNLEGQLSYEQYF.